This record concerns one TCR beta chain sequence. This clonotype was detected ten times or more. Its antigen specificity is not known. Qualities for individual bases were not recorded, and no much larger clone is one base off. This sample is drawn from a study of human T cells and chemical hapten exposure (dated by TCRdb to 2020 to 2022). With respect to the entire study: Libraries were pooled for sequencing, and variation in per-sample TCR yields was attributed mainly to small differences in library volumes within the pool. This study followed changes in the peripheral blood TCR repertoire in vivo during primary and secondary sensitization of alopecia patients to the hapten diphenylcyclopropenone (DPC). From each blood RNA sample, both TCR alpha and TCR beta chains were sequenced.

The library was generated by 5' RACE. Sequencer: Illumina MiSeq. During library preparation, unique molecular identifiers were attached to individual cDNA molecules so that TCRs could be counted quantitatively and reproducibly. The paper's data handling went like this. Samples had a median of roughly 87,000 TCRs, with a range from 23,224 to 690,600. V, J and CDR3 annotation of the TCR reads was carried out using the Decombinator software suite. For PS versus PT1 abundance plots, all samples were subsampled to the same number of TCRs (28,000). Expanded TCRs were defined as absent before sensitization and observed at least eight times at the 2-week time point. TCRdb handled the public reads itself, with Q25 trimming in fastp and clone calling in MiXCR, and kept productive beta chains. CDR3 protein sequences are deduplicated, and each keeps its most common genes and DNA. The V and J calls, along with clone size, are taken from TCRdb and not from the paper's own processing. The sample table records about 140,000 distinct CDR3 sequences; roughly 4% of these occur just once. The top ten hold over 1.1% of the sample.

Total RNA was isolated from unfractionated whole blood collected in Tempus Blood RNA tubes. Five or six healthy volunteers served as TCR sequencing controls and were bled at day 0, 2 weeks and 6 weeks. What the authors observed across the whole study: The number of TCRs above 1 in 1000 frequency did not change with DPC sensitization; there was no evidence of global repertoire structure alterations. After repeated subsampling, the strength of the expansion versus patch-test correlation and the threshold at which it became significant changed.

Spanning cysteine to phenylalanine, the CDR3 consists of 14 amino acids. The retained sequence is limited to the CDR3, 42 bases, with the frame set at the first base. The germline V gene (reference sequence) supplies CDR1 SEHNR and CDR2 FQNEAQ. V lost 4 bases and J lost 4 bases, and the count of bases not matched to a germline gene is 5. This receptor was identified in a female donor in good health. The V gene is TRBV7-9 and the J gene is TRBJ1-1, with 8 middle bases fitting TRBD1. The bases are TGTGCCAGCAGCTACAGGGGGGGGGGCACTGAAGCTTTCTTT. It encodes CASSYRGGGTEAFF.